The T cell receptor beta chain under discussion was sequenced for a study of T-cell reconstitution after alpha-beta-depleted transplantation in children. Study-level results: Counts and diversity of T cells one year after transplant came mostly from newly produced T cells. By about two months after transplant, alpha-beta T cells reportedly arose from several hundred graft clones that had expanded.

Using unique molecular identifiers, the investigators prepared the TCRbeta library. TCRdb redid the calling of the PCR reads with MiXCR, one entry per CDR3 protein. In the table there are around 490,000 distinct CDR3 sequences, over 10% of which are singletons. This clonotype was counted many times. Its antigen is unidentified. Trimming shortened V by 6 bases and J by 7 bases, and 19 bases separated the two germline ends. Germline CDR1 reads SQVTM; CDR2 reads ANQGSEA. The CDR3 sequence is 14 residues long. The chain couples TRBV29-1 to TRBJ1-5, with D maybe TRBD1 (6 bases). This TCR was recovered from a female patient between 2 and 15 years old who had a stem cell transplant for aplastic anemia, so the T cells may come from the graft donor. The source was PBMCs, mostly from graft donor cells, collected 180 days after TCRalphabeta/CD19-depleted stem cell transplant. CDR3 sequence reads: CSVVTGIPGQPQHF. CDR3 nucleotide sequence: TGCAGCGTGGTAACAGGGATTCCAGGGCAGCCCCAGCATTTT.